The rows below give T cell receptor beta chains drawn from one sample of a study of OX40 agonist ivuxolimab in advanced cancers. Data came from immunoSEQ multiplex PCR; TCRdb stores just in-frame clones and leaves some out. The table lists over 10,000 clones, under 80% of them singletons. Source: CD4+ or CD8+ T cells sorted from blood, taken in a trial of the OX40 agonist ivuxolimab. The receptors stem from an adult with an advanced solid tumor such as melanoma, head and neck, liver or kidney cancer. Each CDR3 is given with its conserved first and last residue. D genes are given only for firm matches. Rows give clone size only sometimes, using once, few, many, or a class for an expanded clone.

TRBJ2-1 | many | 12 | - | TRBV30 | TGTGCCAGTAAGGATTCCTACAATGAGCAGTTCTTC | CASKDSYNEQFF
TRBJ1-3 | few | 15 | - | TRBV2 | TGTGCCAGCAGTCGGGACCGGAGCTCTGGAAACACCATATATTTT | CASSRDRSSGNTIYF
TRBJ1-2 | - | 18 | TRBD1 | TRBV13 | TGTGCCAGCAGCCCCCGTCCCGGGACAGGGGGGGGTAACTATGGCTACACCTTC | CASSPRPGTGGGNYGYTF
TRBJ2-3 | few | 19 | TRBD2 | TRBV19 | TGTGCCAGTAGTATCACCATTCCGGGACTAGCGGGGGATAAGGGTACGCAGTATTTT | CASSITIPGLAGDKGTQYF
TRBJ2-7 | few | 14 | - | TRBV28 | TGTGCCAGCAGTCATAATGGGAATCAGGACGAGCAGTACTTC | CASSHNGNQDEQYF
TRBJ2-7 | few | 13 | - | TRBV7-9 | TGTGCCAGCAGCTTAGAGGCCCAGTACGAGCAGTACTTC | CASSLEAQYEQYF
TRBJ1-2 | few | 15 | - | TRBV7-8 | TGTGCCAGCAGCTTAGGTCGGGGTACTGGCTATGGCTACACCTTC | CASSLGRGTGYGYTF
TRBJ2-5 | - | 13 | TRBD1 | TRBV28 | TGTGCCAGCAGCCCGGGACAGTTAGAGACCCAGTACTTC | CASSPGQLETQYF
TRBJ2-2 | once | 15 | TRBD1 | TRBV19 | TGTGCCAGTACTAGGGGGACAGAACCGCCCGGGGAGCTGTTTTTT | CASTRGTEPPGELFF
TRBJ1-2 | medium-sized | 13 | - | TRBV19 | TGTGCCAGTAGTGGCGGTCGTTTCTATGGCTACACCTTC | CASSGGRFYGYTF
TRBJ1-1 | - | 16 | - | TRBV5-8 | TGCGCCAGCAGCCAAGGAGTTAACAGGGAGAACACTGAAGCTTTCTTT | CASSQGVNRENTEAFF
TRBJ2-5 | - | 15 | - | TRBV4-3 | TGCGCCAGCAGCCAAGGGACAGCAAAGCAAGAGACCCAGTACTTC | CASSQGTAKQETQYF
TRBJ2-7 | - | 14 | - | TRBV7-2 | TGTGCCAGCAGCTCTTCCAGGGCTCCCTACGAGCAGTACTTC | CASSSSRAPYEQYF
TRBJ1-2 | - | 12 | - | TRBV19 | TGTGCCACCTCGACAGTACTATATGGCTACACCTTC | CATSTVLYGYTF
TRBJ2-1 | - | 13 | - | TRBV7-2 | TGTGCCAGCAGCTCCACAGGGTATGGTGAGCAGTTCTTC | CASSSTGYGEQFF
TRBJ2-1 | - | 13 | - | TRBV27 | TGTGCCAGCAGCCTCCGAAGGGGGAATGAGCAGTTCTTC | CASSLRRGNEQFF
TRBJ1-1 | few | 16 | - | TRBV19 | TGTGCCAGTAGCGATCCCCGCCAGGGTCGTTGGACTGAAGCTTTCTTT | CASSDPRQGRWTEAFF
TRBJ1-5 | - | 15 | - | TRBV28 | TGTGCCAGCAGTCCAGACAGTAGGTTCAATCAGCCCCAGCATTTT | CASSPDSRFNQPQHF
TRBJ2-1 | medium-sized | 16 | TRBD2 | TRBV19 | TGTGCCAGTAGTATGGGTAGCGGGAATCCCTACAATGAGCAGTTCTTC | CASSMGSGNPYNEQFF
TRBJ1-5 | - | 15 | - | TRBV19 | TGTGCCAGTAGATGGGGGGGTAGTAGCAATCAGCCCCAGCATTTT | CASRWGGSSNQPQHF
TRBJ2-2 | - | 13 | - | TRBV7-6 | TGTGCCAGCAGCCATACCCGGGGCGGGGAGCTGTTTTTT | CASSHTRGGELFF
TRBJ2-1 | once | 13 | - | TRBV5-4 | TGTGCCAGCAGCTTGAAAGCGCGCGGTGAGCAGTTCTTC | CASSLKARGEQFF
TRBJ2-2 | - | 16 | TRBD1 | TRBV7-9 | TGTGCCAGCAGCTCGCCCCCCGGGACAGCCACCGGGGAGCTGTTTTTT | CASSSPPGTATGELFF
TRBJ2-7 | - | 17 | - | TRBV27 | TGTGCCAGCAGTTTGGTCATAAGGTACTATCGAGGTTACGAGCAGTACTTC | CASSLVIRYYRGYEQYF
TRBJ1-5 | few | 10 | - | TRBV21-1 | TGTGCCGGGGTGGGGAAGCCCCAGCATTTT | CAGVGKPQHF
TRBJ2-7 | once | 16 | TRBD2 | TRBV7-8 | TGTGCCAGCAGCAACGCCAGGACTAGCGTACACTACGAGCAGTACTTC | CASSNARTSVHYEQYF
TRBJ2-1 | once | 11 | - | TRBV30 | TGTGCCTGGAGGTTCTACAATGAGCAGTTCTTC | CAWRFYNEQFF
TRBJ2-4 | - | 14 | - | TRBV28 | TGTGCCAGCAGCCCCCGATCAGCCAAAAACATTCAGTACTTC | CASSPRSAKNIQYF
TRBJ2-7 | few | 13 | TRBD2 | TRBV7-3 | TGTGCCAGCAGCTATAGCGGGGGGTACGAGCAGTACTTC | CASSYSGGYEQYF
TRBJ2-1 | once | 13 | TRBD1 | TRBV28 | TGTGCCAGCAGAACAGGGGCTAGCAATGAGCAGTTCTTC | CASRTGASNEQFF
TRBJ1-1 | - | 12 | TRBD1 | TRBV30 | TGTGCCTGGGCTACAGGGGACACTGAAGCTTTCTTT | CAWATGDTEAFF
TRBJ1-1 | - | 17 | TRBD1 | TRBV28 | TGTGCCAGCAACCAGGGACAGATAATAGACATGAACACTGAAGCTTTCTTT | CASNQGQIIDMNTEAFF
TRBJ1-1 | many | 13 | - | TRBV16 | TGTGCCAGCAGCCCGATGAGGGGGACTGAAGCTTTCTTT | CASSPMRGTEAFF
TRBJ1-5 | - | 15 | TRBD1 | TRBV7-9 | TGTGCCAGCAGCTCGGAGGGGGCTTGGGGTCAGCCCCAGCATTTT | CASSSEGAWGQPQHF
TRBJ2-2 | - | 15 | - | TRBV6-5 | TGTGCCAGCACGATTAGTTATGAACCGGGCGGGGAGCTGTTTTTT | CASTISYEPGGELFF
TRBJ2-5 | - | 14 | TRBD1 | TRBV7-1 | TGTGCCAGCCTCCCACAGGGGCTCCAAGAGACCCAGTACTTC | CASLPQGLQETQYF
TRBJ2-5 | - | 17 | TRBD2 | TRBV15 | TGTGCCACCAGCAGAGATCGGACGAGCGGGAACCAAGAGACCCAGTACTTC | CATSRDRTSGNQETQYF
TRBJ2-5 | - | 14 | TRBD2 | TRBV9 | TGTGCCAGCAGCGAGAGCGGGGGAGAGGAGACCCAGTACTTC | CASSESGGEETQYF
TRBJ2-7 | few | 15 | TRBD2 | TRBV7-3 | TGTGCCAGCAGCTTATGGTCGGGAGGGTCCTACGAGCAGTACTTC | CASSLWSGGSYEQYF
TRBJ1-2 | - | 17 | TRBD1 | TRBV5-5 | TGTGCCAGCAGACCCGCAGGGGGACGGTTGTTGGACTATGGCTACACCTTC | CASRPAGGRLLDYGYTF
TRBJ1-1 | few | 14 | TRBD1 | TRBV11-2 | TGTGCCAGCAGCTTAGAGGGGACAGGGTTTGAAGCTTTCTTT | CASSLEGTGFEAFF
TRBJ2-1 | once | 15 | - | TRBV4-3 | TGCGCCAGCAGCCAAGAGAGCGACGACAACAATGAGCAGTTCTTC | CASSQESDDNNEQFF
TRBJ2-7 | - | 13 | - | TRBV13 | TGTGCCAGCAGCCCCGGTTGGGACTCCGAGCAGTACTTC | CASSPGWDSEQYF
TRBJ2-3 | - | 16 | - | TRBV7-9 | TGTGCCAGCAGCCCTACGGCGGGGACATTCACAGATACGCAGTATTTT | CASSPTAGTFTDTQYF
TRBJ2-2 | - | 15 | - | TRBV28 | TGTGCCAGCAGTTCCCGACTCGAGCCCCTCGGGGAGCTGTTTTTT | CASSSRLEPLGELFF
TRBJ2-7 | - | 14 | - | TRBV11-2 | TGTGCCAGCAGCCCCCCTGGACAGCCCTACGAGCAGTACTTC | CASSPPGQPYEQYF
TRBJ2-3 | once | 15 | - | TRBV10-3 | TGTGCCATCAGTACCCCGGGGGAAAACACAGATACGCAGTATTTT | CAISTPGENTDTQYF
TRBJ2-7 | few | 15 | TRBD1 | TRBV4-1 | TGCGCCAGCAGCGTAGTTCGGGACAGGGGATACGAGCAGTACTTC | CASSVVRDRGYEQYF
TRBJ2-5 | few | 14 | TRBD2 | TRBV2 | TGTGCCAGGACTAGCGGGGGTACTCAAGAGACCCAGTACTTC | CARTSGGTQETQYF
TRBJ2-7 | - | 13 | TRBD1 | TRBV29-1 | TGCAGCGTTGAATCGGGGACAGGGGGTCGGCAGTACTTC | CSVESGTGGRQYF